This T cell receptor (beta chain) derives from a study of CD8 T cells in acute hepatitis C reinfection. Clones were read by immunoSEQ multiplex PCR, and TCRdb kept only the in-frame ones, dropping some. The sample shows about 38,000 clones, 70% to 90% of them seen only once. Indicated time point: naive CD8 control sorted from an acute-time-point sample. Donors were people who inject drugs, followed every 3 months. CD3, CD8 and CD45RO antibodies stained cells; a viability dye excluded dead cells. The length of the CDR3 is 15 residues. Deletions cut 2 bases from V and 2 bases from J, with 12 bases between. Germline loops: CDR1 SGHNT, CDR2 YENEEA. Whole-study results and caveats: Acute resolver, follow-up resolver and acute chronic samples had similar high diversity.

Worth noting for this clone: Its target is unknown.

V and J are TRBV11-3 and TRBJ2-5, with D perhaps assigned TRBD1 or TRBD2 (5 bases each). The TCR originated in a woman aged 18-29 years who spontaneously cleared hepatitis C infection. The sequenced sample consisted of naive CD8+ T cells from PBMCs. Here the CDR3 reads CASSLRGVPQETQYF. CDR3 nucleotide sequence: TGTGCCAGCAGCTTACGAGGGGTCCCACAAGAGACCCAGTACTTC.